This is a list of T cell receptor beta chains from one sample in a study of T cell changes during pregnancy in multiple sclerosis. Sequenced by immunoSEQ multiplex PCR; TCRdb stores in-frame clones only, minus some. Here the sample spans tens of thousands of clones, 85% to 95% being singletons. Sequenced material: CD4+ T cells from peripheral blood mononuclear cells, taken in the third trimester of pregnancy. The receptor source for this set is a female donor with multiple sclerosis, enrolled in a pregnancy study. The CDR3 runs from the conserved cysteine through the conserved F or W. The D gene is left open where the match is weak.

d_call,j_call,v_call,cdr3_aa,cdr3_nt
NA,TRBJ1-1,TRBV5-1,CASSGPGLPNTEAFF,TGCGCCAGCAGCGGGCCGGGACTGCCTAACACTGAAGCTTTCTTT
NA,TRBJ1-2,TRBV11-1,CASSLGPGDSYGYTF,TGTGCCAGCAGCTTAGGTCCAGGGGATTCCTATGGCTACACCTTC
NA,TRBJ1-2,TRBV29-1,CSVDGAGSYGNYGYTF,TGCAGCGTTGATGGGGCCGGGAGCTACGGAAACTATGGCTACACCTTC
NA,TRBJ1-4,TRBV5-4,CASSLAGPNEKLFF,TGTGCCAGCAGCTTAGCGGGGCCTAATGAAAAACTGTTTTTT
TRBD2,TRBJ2-7,TRBV19,CASSAGLAYEQYF,TGTGCCAGTAGTGCGGGACTAGCTTACGAGCAGTACTTC
TRBD2,TRBJ2-7,TRBV19,CASSAPRGLGSYEQYF,TGTGCCAGTAGTGCTCCAAGGGGACTAGGGTCCTACGAGCAGTACTTC
NA,TRBJ1-5,TRBV5-5,CASSRLPQGPDSNQPQHF,TGTGCCAGCAGCCGACTCCCACAGGGTCCAGATAGCAATCAGCCCCAGCATTTT
TRBD2,TRBJ2-4,TRBV19,CATTGGVGKNIQYF,TGTGCCACCACCGGGGGGGTTGGCAAAAACATTCAGTACTTC
NA,TRBJ2-5,TRBV10-2,CASSDRGSYQETQYF,TGCGCCAGCAGTGATAGGGGCTCGTACCAAGAGACCCAGTACTTC
NA,TRBJ1-1,TRBV5-1,CASRDSLNTEAFF,TGCGCCAGCAGGGACAGTCTGAACACTGAAGCTTTCTTT
NA,TRBJ2-7,TRBV5-1,CASSSWGLSSYEQYF,TGCGCCAGCAGCTCATGGGGGCTGAGCTCCTACGAGCAGTACTTC